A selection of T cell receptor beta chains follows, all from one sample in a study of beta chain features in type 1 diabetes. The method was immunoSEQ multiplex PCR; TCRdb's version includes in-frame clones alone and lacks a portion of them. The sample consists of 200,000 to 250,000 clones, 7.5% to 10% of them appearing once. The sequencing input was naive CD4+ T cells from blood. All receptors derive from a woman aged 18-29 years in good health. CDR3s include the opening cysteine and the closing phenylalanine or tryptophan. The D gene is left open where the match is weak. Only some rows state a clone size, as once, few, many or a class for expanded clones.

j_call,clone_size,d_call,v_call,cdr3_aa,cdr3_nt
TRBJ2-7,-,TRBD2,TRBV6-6,CASSYDTGGAHEQYF,TGTGCCAGCAGTTACGACACGGGGGGGGCCCACGAGCAGTACTTC
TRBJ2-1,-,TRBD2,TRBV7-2,CASSLASSGSPEQFF,TGTGCCAGCAGCTTGGCGTCTAGCGGGAGTCCTGAGCAGTTCTTC
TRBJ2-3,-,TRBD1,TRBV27,CASSQGQGRSWDTQYF,TGTGCCAGCAGTCAGGGACAGGGAAGAAGTTGGGATACGCAGTATTTT
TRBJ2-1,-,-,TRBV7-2,CASSRRVGLQSSYNEQFF,TGTGCCAGCAGCCGACGAGTGGGGCTTCAAAGCTCCTACAATGAGCAGTTCTTC
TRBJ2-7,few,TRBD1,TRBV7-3,CALSPPVRDRFFYEQYF,TGTGCGCTGAGTCCCCCCGTCCGGGACAGGTTCTTCTACGAGCAGTACTTC
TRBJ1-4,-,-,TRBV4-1,CASSQVGGNEKLFF,TGCGCCAGCAGCCAAGTAGGAGGGAATGAAAAACTGTTTTTT
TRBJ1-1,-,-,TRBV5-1,CASSAGGNTEAFF,TGCGCCAGCAGCGCCGGGGGGAACACTGAAGCTTTCTTT
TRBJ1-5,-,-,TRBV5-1,CASSSAGLDQPQHF,TGCGCCAGCAGCTCTGCAGGGTTGGATCAGCCCCAGCATTTT
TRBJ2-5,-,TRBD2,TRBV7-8,CASSLGGREGEETQYF,TGTGCCAGCAGCCTGGGGGGAAGGGAGGGAGAAGAGACCCAGTACTTC
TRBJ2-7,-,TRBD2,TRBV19,CASSIRASGRAFNSEQYF,TGTGCCAGTAGTATCCGGGCTAGCGGGAGGGCCTTCAACAGCGAGCAGTACTTC
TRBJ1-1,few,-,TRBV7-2,CASSLVSTYRENTEAFF,TGTGCCAGCAGCTTAGTTTCCACCTACAGGGAGAACACTGAAGCTTTCTTT
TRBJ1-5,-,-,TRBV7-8,CASSFNRNPNQPQHF,TGTGCCAGCAGCTTTAACAGGAACCCTAATCAGCCCCAGCATTTT
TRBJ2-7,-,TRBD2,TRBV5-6,CASSSGLAGAWSYEQYF,TGTGCCAGCAGCTCGGGACTAGCGGGGGCCTGGTCCTACGAGCAGTACTTC
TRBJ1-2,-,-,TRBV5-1,CASSPGLLIGYTF,TGCGCCAGCAGCCCCGGTCTGTTGATCGGCTACACCTTC
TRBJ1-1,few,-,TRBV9,CASSAGGIAEAFF,TGTGCCAGCAGCGCCGGGGGGATCGCTGAAGCTTTCTTT
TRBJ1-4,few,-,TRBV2,CASTWAGEKLFF,TGTGCCAGCACGTGGGCGGGTGAAAAACTGTTTTTT
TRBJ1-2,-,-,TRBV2,CASSGDSYGYTF,TGTGCCAGCAGTGGAGACTCCTATGGCTACACCTTC
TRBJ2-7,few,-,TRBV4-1,CASSQDKGVYEQYF,TGCGCCAGCAGCCAAGATAAGGGGGTCTACGAGCAGTACTTC
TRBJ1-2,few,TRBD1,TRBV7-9,CASSDRDRANYGYTF,TGTGCCAGCAGCGACCGGGACAGGGCGAACTATGGCTACACCTTC
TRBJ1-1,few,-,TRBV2,CASKTGTRRITEAFF,TGTGCCAGCAAAACCGGGACACGTCGTATCACTGAAGCTTTCTTT
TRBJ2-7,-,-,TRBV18,CASSPGLGGYEQYF,TGTGCCAGCTCACCGGGACTCGGAGGTTACGAGCAGTACTTC
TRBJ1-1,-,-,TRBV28,CASSSTGFGAFF,TGTGCCAGCAGCTCAACAGGGTTTGGAGCTTTCTTT
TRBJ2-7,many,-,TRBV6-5,CASSGGPFYEQYF,TGTGCCAGCTCCGGGGGGCCCTTCTACGAGCAGTACTTC
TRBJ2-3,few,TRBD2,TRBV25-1,CASSDRTRVSGTQYF,TGTGCCAGCAGTGATCGGACTAGAGTGAGTGGTACGCAGTATTTT
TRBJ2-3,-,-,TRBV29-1,CSVGDLGLKMGDTQYF,TGCAGCGTCGGGGATTTGGGACTCAAGATGGGAGATACGCAGTATTTT
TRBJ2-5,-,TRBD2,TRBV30,CAWSPSGVETQYF,TGTGCCTGGAGTCCTAGCGGGGTGGAGACCCAGTACTTC
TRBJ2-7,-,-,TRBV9,CASSVGPNYEQYF,TGTGCCAGCAGCGTAGGTCCAAACTACGAGCAGTACTTC
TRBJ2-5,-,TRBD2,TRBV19,CASRSTSGRETQYF,TGTGCCAGTAGGTCAACTAGCGGGAGAGAGACCCAGTACTTC
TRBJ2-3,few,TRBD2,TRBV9,CASSPRGSGTSTDTQYF,TGTGCCAGCAGCCCACGTGGTAGCGGGACCAGCACAGATACGCAGTATTTT
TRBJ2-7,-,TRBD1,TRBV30,CAWSRDRSYEQYF,TGTGCCTGGAGTCGGGACAGGAGTTACGAGCAGTACTTC